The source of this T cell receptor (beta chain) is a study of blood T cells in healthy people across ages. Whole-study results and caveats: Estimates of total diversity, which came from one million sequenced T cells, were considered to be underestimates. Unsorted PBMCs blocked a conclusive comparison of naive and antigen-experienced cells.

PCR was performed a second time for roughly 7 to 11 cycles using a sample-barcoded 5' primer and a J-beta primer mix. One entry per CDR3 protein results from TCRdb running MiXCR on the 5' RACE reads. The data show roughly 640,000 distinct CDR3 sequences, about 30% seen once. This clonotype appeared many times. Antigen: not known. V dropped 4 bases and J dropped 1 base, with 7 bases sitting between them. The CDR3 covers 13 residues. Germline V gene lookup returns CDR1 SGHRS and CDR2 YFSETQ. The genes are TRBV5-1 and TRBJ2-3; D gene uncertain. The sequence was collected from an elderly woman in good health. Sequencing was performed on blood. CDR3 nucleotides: TGCGCCAGCAGCCTCGGCCGCACAGATACGCAGTATTTT. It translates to CASSLGRTDTQYF.